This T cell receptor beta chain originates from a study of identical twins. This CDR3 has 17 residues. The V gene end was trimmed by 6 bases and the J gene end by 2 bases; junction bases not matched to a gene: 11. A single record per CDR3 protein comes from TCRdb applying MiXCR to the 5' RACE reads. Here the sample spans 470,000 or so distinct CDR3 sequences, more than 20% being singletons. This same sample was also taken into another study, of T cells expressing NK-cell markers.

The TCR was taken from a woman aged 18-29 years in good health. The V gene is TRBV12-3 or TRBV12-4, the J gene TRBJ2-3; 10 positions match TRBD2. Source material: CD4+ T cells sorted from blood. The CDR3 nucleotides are TGTGCCAGCAGCCCCCTCAGAGCGGGAGGGGTCACAGATACGCAGTATTTT. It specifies CASSPLRAGGVTDTQYF.